A single T cell receptor beta chain is shown here with its context. Amplification used 60 Vbeta primers and 13 Jbeta primers. Only in-frame clones appear in the TCRdb table, and some are missing; sequencing was by immunoSEQ multiplex PCR. Of 200,000 or so clones listed, about 75% are singletons. The sample comes from a study of cytomegalovirus exposure and HLA in healthy donors. V lost 2 bases, J lost 0 bases, and 13 bases lay in between. CDR3 length: 16 amino acids. Germline CDR1 is KGHSH and CDR2 is LQKENI. This sequence originates from a man aged 18 to 30 in good health and CMV-seronegative. The specimen was PBMCs. The gene calls are TRBV18 and TRBJ1-2; D perhaps matches TRBD1 (6 bases). The CDR3 DNA follows: TGTGCCAGCTCACCATTGGACAGAGTCTCTAACTATGGCTACACCTTC. Amino acid sequence: CASSPLDRVSNYGYTF.